This TCR beta chain was sequenced in a study of PD-1 blockade in classical Hodgkin lymphoma. Study as a whole: Every 2 weeks, patients had 3 mg/kg nivolumab intravenously. Study-wide points: Unlike CD8+ TCR diversity, which did not rise significantly by C4D1, CD4+ TCR diversity did.

Of note for this clone: Its antigen is undetermined.

Time point: cycle 4 day 1 (C4D1), after 6 weeks of nivolumab. Brentuximab vedotin exposure varied, and every patient relapsed after autologous stem cell transplantation. Here immunoSEQ multiplex PCR was the method, and the copy in TCRdb shows in-frame clones only, minus some. Seen here are 28,000 or so clones, about 80% observed once, and the top ten hold 15% to 20%. The CDR3 is 13 amino acids. V was trimmed by 6 bases and J by 0 bases, leaving 3 bases between them. Germline V gene sequence: CDR1 SEHNR, CDR2 FQNEAQ (reference sequence). The TCR sequence derives from a human donor with classical Hodgkin lymphoma. Specimen: peripheral blood mononuclear cells (PBMCs), collected before the fourth cycle of nivolumab. The chain joins TRBV7-9 to TRBJ2-6, with D unclear. The CDR3 reads CASRDSGANVLTF. Written as DNA, the CDR3 is TGTGCCAGCAGAGACTCTGGGGCCAACGTCCTGACTTTC.